The present T cell receptor beta chain was sequenced within a study of CD8 T cells in Susac syndrome. RNA amounts of roughly 0.5 to 1 ug underwent reverse transcription with random hexamers. TCRdb re-called the immunoSEQ multiplex PCR reads with MiXCR, one entry per CDR3 protein. The data contain about 210,000 distinct CDR3 sequences, around 95% of them singletons. The V end was cut by 4 bases, the J end by 0 bases, with 18 bases between. The CDR3 is 17 amino acids. CDR1 MNHEY and CDR2 SVGEGT come from the germline V gene. The source material was CD4+ T cells from PBMCs. The receptor comes from a human donor in good health. The chain joins TRBV6-2 or TRBV6-3 to TRBJ1-1, with D perhaps TRBD1 (5 bases). CDR3 DNA sequence: TGTGCCAGCAGTTTCCCTCGGAGAGGGACGATGAACACTGAAGCTTTCTTT. Protein sequence: CASSFPRRGTMNTEAFF.